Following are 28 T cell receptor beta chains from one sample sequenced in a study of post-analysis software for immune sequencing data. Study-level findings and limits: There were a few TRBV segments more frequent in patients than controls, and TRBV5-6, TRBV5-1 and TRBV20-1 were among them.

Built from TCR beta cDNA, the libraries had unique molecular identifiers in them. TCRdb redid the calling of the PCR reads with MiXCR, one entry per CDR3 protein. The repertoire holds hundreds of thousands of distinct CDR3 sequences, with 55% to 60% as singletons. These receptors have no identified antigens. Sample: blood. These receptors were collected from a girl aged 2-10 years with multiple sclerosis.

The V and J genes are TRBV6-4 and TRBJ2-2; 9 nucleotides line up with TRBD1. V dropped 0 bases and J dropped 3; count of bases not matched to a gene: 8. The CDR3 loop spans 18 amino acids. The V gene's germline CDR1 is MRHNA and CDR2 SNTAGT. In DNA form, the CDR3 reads TGTGCCAGCAGTGACTCGATTGGGGGACAGGGTCACACCGGGGAGCTGTTTTTT. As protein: CASSDSIGGQGHTGELFF.

CDR3 amino acids: CASSLYGGQPTSGANVLTF. In DNA, the CDR3 is TGCGCCAGCAGCTTGTATGGGGGACAGCCCACCTCTGGGGCCAACGTCCTGACTTTC. The chain is built from TRBV5-1 and TRBJ2-6; 7 bases map to TRBD1. The CDR3 loop spans 19 amino acids. Looked up from germline, CDR1 is SGHRS and CDR2 is YFSETQ. V lost 1 base and J lost 0; bases outside the gene matches: 10.

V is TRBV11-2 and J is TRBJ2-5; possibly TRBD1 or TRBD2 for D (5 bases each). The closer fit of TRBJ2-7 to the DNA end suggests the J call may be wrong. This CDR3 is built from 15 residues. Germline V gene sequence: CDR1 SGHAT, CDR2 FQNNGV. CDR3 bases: TGTGCCAGCAGCTTAGGAGGGTCAGGGCAGAGCGAGCAGTACTTC. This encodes CASSLGGSGQSEQYF.

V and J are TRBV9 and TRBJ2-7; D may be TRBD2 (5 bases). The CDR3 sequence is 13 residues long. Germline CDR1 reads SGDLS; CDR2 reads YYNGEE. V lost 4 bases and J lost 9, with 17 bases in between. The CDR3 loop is CASSLGLSSGQYF. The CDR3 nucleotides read TGTGCCAGCAGCCTAGGACTGAGCTCCGGGCAGTACTTC.

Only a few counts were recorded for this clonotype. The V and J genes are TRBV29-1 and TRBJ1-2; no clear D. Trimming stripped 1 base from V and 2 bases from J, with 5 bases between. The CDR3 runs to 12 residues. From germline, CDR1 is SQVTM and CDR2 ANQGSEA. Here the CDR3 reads CSVEGWNYGYTF. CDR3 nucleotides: TGCAGCGTTGAAGGGTGGAACTATGGCTACACCTTC. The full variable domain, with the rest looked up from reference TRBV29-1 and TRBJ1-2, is SAVISQKPSRDICQRGTSLTIQCQVDSQVTMMFWYRQQPGQSLTLIATANQGSEATYESGFVIDKFPISRPNLTFSTLTVSNMSPEDSSIYLCSVEGWNYGYTFGSGTRLTVV.

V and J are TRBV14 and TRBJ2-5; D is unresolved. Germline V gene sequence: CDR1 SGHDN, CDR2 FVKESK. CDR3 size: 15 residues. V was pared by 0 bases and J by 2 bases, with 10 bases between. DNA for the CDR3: TGTGCCAGCAGCCAAGAGGAGACACCTCAAGAGACCCAGTACTTC. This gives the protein CASSQEETPQETQYF.

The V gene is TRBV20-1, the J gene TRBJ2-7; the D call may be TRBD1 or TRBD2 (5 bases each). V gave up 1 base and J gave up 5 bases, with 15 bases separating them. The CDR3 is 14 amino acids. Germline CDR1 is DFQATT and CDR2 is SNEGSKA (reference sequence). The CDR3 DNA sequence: TGCAGTGCTAGAGGGGACCCGGCGGTGGACGAGCAGTACTTC. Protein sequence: CSARGDPAVDEQYF.

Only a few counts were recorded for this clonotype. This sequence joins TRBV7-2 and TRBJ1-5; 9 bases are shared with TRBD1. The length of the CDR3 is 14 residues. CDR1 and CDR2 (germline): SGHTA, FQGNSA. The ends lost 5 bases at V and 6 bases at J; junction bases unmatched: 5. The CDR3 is CASSKGTGTQPQHF. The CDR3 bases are TGTGCCAGCAGCAAAGGGACAGGGACTCAGCCCCAGCATTTT.

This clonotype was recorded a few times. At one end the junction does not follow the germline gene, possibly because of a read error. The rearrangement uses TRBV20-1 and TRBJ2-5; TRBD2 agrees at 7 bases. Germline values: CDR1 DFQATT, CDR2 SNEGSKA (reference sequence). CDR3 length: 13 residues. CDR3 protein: CSVRERGMETQYF. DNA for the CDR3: TGCAGTGTTAGAGAGCGGGGTATGGAGACCCAGTACTTC.

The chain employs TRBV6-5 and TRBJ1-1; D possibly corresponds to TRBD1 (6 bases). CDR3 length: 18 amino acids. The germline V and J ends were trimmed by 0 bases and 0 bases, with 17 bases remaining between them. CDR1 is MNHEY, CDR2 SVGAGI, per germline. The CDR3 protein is CASSYSRGGKGMNTEAFF. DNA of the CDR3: TGTGCCAGCAGTTACTCAAGAGGGGGGAAGGGTATGAACACTGAAGCTTTCTTT.

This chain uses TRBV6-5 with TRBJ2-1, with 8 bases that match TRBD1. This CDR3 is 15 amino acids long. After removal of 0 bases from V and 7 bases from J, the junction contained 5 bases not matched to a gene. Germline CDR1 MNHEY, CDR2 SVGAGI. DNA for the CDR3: TGTGCCAGCAGTTACTCCGGACAGGGAAAGAATGAGCAGTTCTTC. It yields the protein CASSYSGQGKNEQFF.

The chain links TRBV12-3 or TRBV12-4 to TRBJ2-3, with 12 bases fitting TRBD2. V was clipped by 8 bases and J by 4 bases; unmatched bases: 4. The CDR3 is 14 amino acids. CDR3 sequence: CASGSSGGADTQYF. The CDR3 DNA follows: TGTGCCAGCGGGTCTAGCGGGGGGGCAGATACGCAGTATTTT.

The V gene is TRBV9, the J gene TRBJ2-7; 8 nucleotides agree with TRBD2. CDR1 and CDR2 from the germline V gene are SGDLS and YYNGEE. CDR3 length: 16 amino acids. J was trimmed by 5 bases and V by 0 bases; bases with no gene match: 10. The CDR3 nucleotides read TGTGCCAGCAGCGTAGGTTCGGGAGGGCCTCTTCACGAGCAGTACTTC. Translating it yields CASSVGSGGPLHEQYF.

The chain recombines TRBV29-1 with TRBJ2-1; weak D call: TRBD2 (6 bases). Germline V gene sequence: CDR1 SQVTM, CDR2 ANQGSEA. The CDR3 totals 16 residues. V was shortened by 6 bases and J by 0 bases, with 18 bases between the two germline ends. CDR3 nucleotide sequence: TGCAGCGTCATGAAGGGAGGCCCCAGCTCCTACAATGAGCAGTTCTTC. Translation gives CSVMKGGPSSYNEQFF.

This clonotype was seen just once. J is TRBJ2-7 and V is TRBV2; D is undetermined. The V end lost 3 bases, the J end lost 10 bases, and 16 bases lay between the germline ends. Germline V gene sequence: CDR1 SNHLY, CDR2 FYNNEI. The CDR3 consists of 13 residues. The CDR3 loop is CASSDRLLGTQYF. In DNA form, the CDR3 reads TGTGCCAGCAGTGACCGCCTTCTTGGTACCCAGTACTTC. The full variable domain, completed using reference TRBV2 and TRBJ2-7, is EPEVTQTPSHQVTQMGQEVILRCVPISNHLYFYWYRQILGQKVEFLVSFYNNEISEKSEIFDDQFSVERPDGSNFTLKIRSTKLEDSAMYFCASSDRLLGTQYFGPGTRLTVT.

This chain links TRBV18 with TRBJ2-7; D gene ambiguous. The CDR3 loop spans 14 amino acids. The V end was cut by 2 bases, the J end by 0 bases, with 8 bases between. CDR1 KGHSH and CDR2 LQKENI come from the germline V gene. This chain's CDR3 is CASSPNGDSYEQYF. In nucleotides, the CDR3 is TGTGCCAGCTCACCAAACGGTGACTCCTACGAGCAGTACTTC.

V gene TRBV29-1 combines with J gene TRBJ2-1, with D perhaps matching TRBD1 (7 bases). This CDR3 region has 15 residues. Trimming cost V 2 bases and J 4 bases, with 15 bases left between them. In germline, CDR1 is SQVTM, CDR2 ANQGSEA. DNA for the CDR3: TGCAGCGTTGAATGGAGGGACAGAAGTTACAATGAGCAGTTCTTC. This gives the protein CSVEWRDRSYNEQFF.

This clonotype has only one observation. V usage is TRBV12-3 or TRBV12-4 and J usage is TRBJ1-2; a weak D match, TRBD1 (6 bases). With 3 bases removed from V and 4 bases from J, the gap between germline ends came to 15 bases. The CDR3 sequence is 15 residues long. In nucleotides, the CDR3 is TGTGCCAGCAGTTTTGTTGGGGGCCGATTCTATGGCTACACCTTC. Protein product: CASSFVGGRFYGYTF.

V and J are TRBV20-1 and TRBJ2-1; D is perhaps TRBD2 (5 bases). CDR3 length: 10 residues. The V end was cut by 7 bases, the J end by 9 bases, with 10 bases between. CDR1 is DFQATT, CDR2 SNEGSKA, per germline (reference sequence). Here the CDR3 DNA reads TGCAGTGGGCTAGAGGGTGAGCAGTTCTTC. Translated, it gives CSGLEGEQFF.

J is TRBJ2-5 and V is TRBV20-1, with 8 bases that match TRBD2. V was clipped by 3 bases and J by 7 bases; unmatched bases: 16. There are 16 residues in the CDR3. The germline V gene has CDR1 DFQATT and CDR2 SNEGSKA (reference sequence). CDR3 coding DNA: TGCAGTGCTAGCGCTCAGACTAGCGTTATGGTAGGGACCCAGTACTTC. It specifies CSASAQTSVMVGTQYF.

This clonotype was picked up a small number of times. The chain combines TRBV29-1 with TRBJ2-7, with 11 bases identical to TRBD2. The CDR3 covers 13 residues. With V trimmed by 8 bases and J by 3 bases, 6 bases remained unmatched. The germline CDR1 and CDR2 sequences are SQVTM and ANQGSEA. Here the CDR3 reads CSTTGTSGYEQYF. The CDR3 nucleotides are TGCAGCACCACCGGGACTAGCGGCTACGAGCAGTACTTC.

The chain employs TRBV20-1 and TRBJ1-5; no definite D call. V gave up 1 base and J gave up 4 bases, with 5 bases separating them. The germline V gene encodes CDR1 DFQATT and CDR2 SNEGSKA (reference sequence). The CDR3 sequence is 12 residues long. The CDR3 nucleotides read TGCAGTGCTAGAGCCCAAAATCAGCCCCAGCATTTT. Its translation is CSARAQNQPQHF.

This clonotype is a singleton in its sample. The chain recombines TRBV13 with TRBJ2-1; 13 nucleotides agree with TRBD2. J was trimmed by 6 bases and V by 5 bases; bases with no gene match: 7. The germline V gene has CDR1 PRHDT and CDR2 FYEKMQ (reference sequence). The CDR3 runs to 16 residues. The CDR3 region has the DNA TGTGCCAGCAGCCCGACTAGCGGGAGGATTAGCAATGAGCAGTTCTTC. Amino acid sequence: CASSPTSGRISNEQFF.

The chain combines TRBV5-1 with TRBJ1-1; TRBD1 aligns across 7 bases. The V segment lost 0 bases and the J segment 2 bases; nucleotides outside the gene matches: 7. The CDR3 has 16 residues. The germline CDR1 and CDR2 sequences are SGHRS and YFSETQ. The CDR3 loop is CASSLAFGGGNTEAFF. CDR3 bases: TGCGCCAGCAGCTTGGCCTTCGGAGGGGGCAACACTGAAGCTTTCTTT.

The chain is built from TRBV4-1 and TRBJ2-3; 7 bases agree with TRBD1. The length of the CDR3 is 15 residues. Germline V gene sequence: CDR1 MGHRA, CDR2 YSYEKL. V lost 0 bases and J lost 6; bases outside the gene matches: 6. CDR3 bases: TGCGCCAGCAGCCAAGAAGACAGGGCGATGGATACGCAGTATTTT. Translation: CASSQEDRAMDTQYF.

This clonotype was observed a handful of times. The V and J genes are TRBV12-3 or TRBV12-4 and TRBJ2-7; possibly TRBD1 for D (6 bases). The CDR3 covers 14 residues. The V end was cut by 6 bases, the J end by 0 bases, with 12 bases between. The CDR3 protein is CASRTQGSSYEQYF. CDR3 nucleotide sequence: TGTGCCAGCAGGACACAGGGTTCCTCCTACGAGCAGTACTTC.

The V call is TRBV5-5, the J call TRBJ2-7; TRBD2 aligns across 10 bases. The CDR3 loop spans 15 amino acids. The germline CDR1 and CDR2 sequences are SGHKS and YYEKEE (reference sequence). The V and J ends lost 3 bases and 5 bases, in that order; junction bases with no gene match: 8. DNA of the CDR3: TGTGCCAGCAGCTGGGAACTAGCGGGATTACACGAGCAGTACTTC. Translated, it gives CASSWELAGLHEQYF.

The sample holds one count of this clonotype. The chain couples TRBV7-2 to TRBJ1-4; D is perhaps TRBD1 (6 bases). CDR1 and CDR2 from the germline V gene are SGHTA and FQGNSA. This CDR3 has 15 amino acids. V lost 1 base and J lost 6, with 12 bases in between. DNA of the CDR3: TGTGCCAGCAGCTTAGTACCAGGGGTGGATGAAAAACTGTTTTTT. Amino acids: CASSLVPGVDEKLFF.